These 18 T cell receptor beta chains share one sample of origin, sequenced in a study of CD8+ T cells in alopecia areata. Regarding treatment: oral pan-JAK inhibitor, 5-10 mg twice daily. TCR sequencing used cDNA made by reverse transcription of extracted RNA. Clones were sequenced by immunoSEQ multiplex PCR, and TCRdb holds only the in-frame ones, with some missing. The sample lists roughly 230,000 clones, 43% occurring once. Material: CD4+ T cells sorted from blood, obtained around week 37, from a patient treated with tofacitinib. The receptors were gathered from a human donor with alopecia areata.

The CDR3 sequence: CASSLSGPSYNEQFF. The CDR3 DNA is TGTGCCAGCAGCCTAAGCGGGCCCTCCTACAATGAGCAGTTCTTC. The chain employs TRBV11-2 and TRBJ2-1; D might be TRBD2 (6 bases). Trimming pared 5 bases from V and 0 bases from J, leaving 11 bases between. This CDR3 is built from 15 residues. Germline V gene lookup returns CDR1 SGHAT and CDR2 FQNNGV.

The rearrangement uses TRBV29-1 and TRBJ1-1; maybe TRBD1 (5 bases). V was shortened by 6 bases and J by 0 bases, with 14 bases between the two germline ends. The CDR3 covers 14 residues. The germline V gene encodes CDR1 SQVTM and CDR2 ANQGSEA. The CDR3, as DNA: TGCAGCGTGCAGACCGGGACTCTGAACACTGAAGCTTTCTTT. This translates into CSVQTGTLNTEAFF.

The chain carries TRBV2 and TRBJ2-1; possibly TRBD1 or TRBD2 for D (5 bases each). V lost 5 bases and J 8 bases, leaving 16 bases between the germline ends. Germline CDR1 and CDR2: SNHLY and FYNNEI. The CDR3 consists of 14 residues. This CDR3 reads CASSWQGSGDEQFF. The CDR3 DNA is TGTGCCAGCAGTTGGCAGGGATCCGGGGATGAGCAGTTCTTC.

V is TRBV11-2 and J is TRBJ2-5; unclear D gene. Trimming pared 2 bases from V and 2 bases from J, leaving 9 bases between. This CDR3 has 14 amino acids. Germline V gene sequence: CDR1 SGHAT, CDR2 FQNNGV. CDR3 loop: CASSLRATQETQYF. Written as DNA, the CDR3 is TGTGCCAGCAGCTTACGAGCGACTCAAGAGACCCAGTACTTC.

The table lists this clone with a few counts. The chain links TRBV15 to TRBJ2-7; TRBD1 matches at 12 bases. Germline V CDR1 and CDR2: LNHNV, YYDKDF (reference sequence). This CDR3 has 16 amino acids. Unmatched junction bases numbered 10, after V lost 3 bases and J lost 7 bases. The CDR3 DNA reads as TGTGCCACCAGCAGGAGGATGGGACAGGGGGCGCGGGAGCAGTACTTC. Its translation is CATSRRMGQGAREQYF.

The CDR3 DNA follows: TGCGCCAGCAGCGAGCCGGGGACTAGTACGCAGTATTTT. Amino acids: CASSEPGTSTQYF. This rearrangement joins TRBV5-1 to TRBJ2-3; 8 nucleotides agree with TRBD2. J was trimmed by 8 bases and V by 4 bases; bases with no gene match: 6. Germline values: CDR1 SGHRS, CDR2 YFSETQ. The CDR3 runs 13 residues.

This clone has a handful of counts. The rearrangement links TRBV29-1 to TRBJ2-3; 11 bases match TRBD1. CDR1 SQVTM and CDR2 ANQGSEA come from the germline V gene. This CDR3 spans 15 amino acids. V was pared by 4 bases and J by 5 bases, with 8 bases of the junction left unmatched. The CDR3 sequence: CSVGAGTGGRDTQYF. The DNA for the CDR3 is TGCAGCGTTGGGGCCGGGACAGGGGGACGAGATACGCAGTATTTT.

The chain links TRBV5-4 to TRBJ2-3; D is unclear. This CDR3 contains 13 residues. V was clipped by 1 base and J by 5 bases, with 8 bases between them. Germline V gene lookup returns CDR1 SGHNT and CDR2 YYREEE (reference sequence). CDR3: CASSLPAGDTQYF. DNA for the CDR3: TGTGCCAGCAGCTTGCCCGCTGGAGATACGCAGTATTTT.

This clone was seen only a few times. The CDR3 protein is CASSRRAGITDTQYF. The CDR3 DNA reads as TGTGCCAGCAGCCGACGGGCGGGGATCACAGATACGCAGTATTTT. This chain joins TRBV14 and TRBJ2-3, with a possible D match to TRBD2 (6 bases). CDR3 length equals 15 residues. V was trimmed by 4 bases and J by 2 bases, leaving 13 bases between them. Looked up from germline, CDR1 is SGHDN and CDR2 is FVKESK.

This clone was observed a few times. The V gene is TRBV7-6, the J gene TRBJ2-1, with D maybe TRBD2 (6 bases). CDR3 length: 16 amino acids. Trimming cost V 3 bases and J 8 bases, with 20 bases left between them. CDR1 is SGHVS and CDR2 is FNYEAQ in the germline V gene. The CDR3 nucleotides are TGTGCCAGCAGCTTCAGCGGTGACCTCGGGAGCCATGAGCAGTTCTTC. The encoded protein is CASSFSGDLGSHEQFF.

Only a few counts were recorded for this clone. The rearrangement links TRBV25-1 to TRBJ2-1; D uncertain. Germline values: CDR1 MGHDK, CDR2 SYGVNS. The V and J ends lost 6 bases and 6 bases respectively, with 9 bases between them. The CDR3 loop spans 12 amino acids. The CDR3 DNA reads TGTGCCAGCAGCAATAAGATCAATGAGCAGTTCTTC. It codes for CASSNKINEQFF.

This clone was found a few times. The chain uses TRBV4-3 and TRBJ2-1; D might be TRBD2 (5 bases). V was cut by 4 bases and J by 8 bases, with 18 bases left in between. The CDR3 consists of 15 residues. The germline V gene has CDR1 LGHNA and CDR2 YSLEER. The CDR3 here is CASSPAGVALDEQFF. DNA for the CDR3: TGCGCCAGCAGCCCCGCCGGAGTAGCGCTGGATGAGCAGTTCTTC.

The gene calls are TRBV7-3 and TRBJ2-2; D possibly corresponds to TRBD2 (5 bases). V lost 5 bases and J lost 4, with 20 bases in between. Germline CDR1 and CDR2: SGHTA and FQGTGA. The CDR3 has 17 amino acids. The CDR3 DNA reads as TGTGCCAGCAGCATTCAAAGCGTGGGAGCTGGCACCGGGGAGCTGTTTTTT. Translated, it gives CASSIQSVGAGTGELFF.

The rearrangement uses TRBV7-9 and TRBJ1-3, with no clear D. With 4 bases removed from V and 7 bases from J, the gap between germline ends came to 8 bases. The CDR3 is made up of 12 amino acids. Germline CDR1 is SEHNR and CDR2 is FQNEAQ (reference sequence). The CDR3 DNA sequence: TGTGCCAGCAGCTCGCCCGTTAACACCATATATTTT. Amino acids: CASSSPVNTIYF.

This clone was found a few times. This chain links TRBV2 with TRBJ1-1; no definite D call. V was pared by 8 bases and J by 7 bases, with 20 bases between. This CDR3 region has 14 residues. Germline CDR1 reads SNHLY; CDR2 reads FYNNEI. The CDR3 sequence is CASHIRSTPGEAFF. For the CDR3, the DNA is TGTGCCAGCCATATAAGGTCCACACCCGGTGAAGCTTTCTTT.

CDR3 region: CASSGGSQETQYF. The CDR3 DNA follows: TGTGCCAGCAGCGGGGGGTCACAAGAGACCCAGTACTTC. The V gene is TRBV7-3, the J gene TRBJ2-5; D might be TRBD2 (6 bases). Deletions cut 5 bases from V and 2 bases from J, with 9 bases between. Germline CDR1 is SGHTA and CDR2 is FQGTGA. This CDR3 comprises 13 residues.

The V call is TRBV20-1, the J call TRBJ2-7; D gene unclear. Germline loops: CDR1 DFQATT, CDR2 SNEGSKA (reference sequence). The CDR3 has 10 residues. The CDR3 loop reads CVSPRYEQYF. CDR3 in DNA: TGCGTTAGTCCACGCTACGAGCAGTACTTC.

Turning to this clone: Distinct nucleotide sequences in the sample also encode this CDR3. This sequence joins TRBV29-1 and TRBJ2-7, with D unresolved. Trimming left V 6 bases short and J 0 bases short, with 18 bases between. CDR3 size: 15 residues. Germline values: CDR1 SQVTM, CDR2 ANQGSEA. The CDR3 sequence: CSVAPDGRSSYEQYF. The CDR3 nucleotides are TGCAGCGTCGCCCCGGACGGCAGGAGCTCCTACGAGCAGTACTTC.